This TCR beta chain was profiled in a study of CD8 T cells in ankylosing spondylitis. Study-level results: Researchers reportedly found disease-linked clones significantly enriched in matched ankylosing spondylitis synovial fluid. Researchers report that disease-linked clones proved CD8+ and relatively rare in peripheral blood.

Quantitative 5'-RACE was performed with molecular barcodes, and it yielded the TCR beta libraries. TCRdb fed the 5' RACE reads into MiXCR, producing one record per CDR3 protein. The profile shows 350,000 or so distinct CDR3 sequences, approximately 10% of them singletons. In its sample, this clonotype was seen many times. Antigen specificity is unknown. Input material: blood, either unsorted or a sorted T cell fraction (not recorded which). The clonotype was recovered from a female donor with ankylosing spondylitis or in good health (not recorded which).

In DNA form, the CDR3 reads TGTGCCAGCAGTTTGTTGGCTAGCGGGAACGACGAGCAGTACTTC. Translating it yields CASSLLASGNDEQYF. The gene calls are TRBV12-3 or TRBV12-4 and TRBJ2-7; 9 nucleotides match TRBD2. With 3 bases clipped from V and 5 bases from J, the junction kept 8 bases outside the gene matches. This CDR3 spans 15 amino acids.